A selection of T cell receptor beta chains follows, all from one sample in a study of OX40 agonist ivuxolimab in advanced cancers. The assay was immunoSEQ multiplex PCR, and TCRdb's table has in-frame clones only and misses some. The data contain some 50,000 clones, approximately 75% of them seen just once; the ten biggest clones take up nearly 0.7%. Sequenced here: CD4+ or CD8+ T cells sorted from blood, sampled in a trial of the OX40 agonist ivuxolimab. The receptors originated from an adult with an advanced solid tumor such as melanoma, head and neck, liver or kidney cancer. Each CDR3 is given with its conserved first and last residue. D genes are given only for firm matches. Clone size is given for some rows only: seen once, a few or many times, or a class if the clone is expanded.

v_call,d_call,j_call,clone_size,cdr3_nt,cdr3_aa
TRBV6-5,TRBD1,TRBJ2-7,NA,TGTGCCAGCGGGCAGGGGGCGGGTGAGCAGTACTTC,CASGQGAGEQYF
TRBV5-1,TRBD2,TRBJ2-5,NA,TGCGCCAGCAGCTCCGCTGCGGGGGTCCAAGAGACCCAGTACTTC,CASSSAAGVQETQYF
TRBV28,NA,TRBJ2-3,NA,TGTGCCAGCAGTTTATCTCTACCCACAGATACGCAGTATTTT,CASSLSLPTDTQYF
TRBV10-2,NA,TRBJ2-1,NA,TGCGCCAGCAGTGAGTCGTTCGTGGGGGGCGACGACAATGAGCAGTTCTTC,CASSESFVGGDDNEQFF
TRBV29-1,NA,TRBJ2-1,few,TGCAGCGTGCCCCAAGCGAGCTCCTACAATGAGCAGTTCTTC,CSVPQASSYNEQFF
TRBV19,NA,TRBJ1-2,NA,TGTGCCAGTAGTGACCGTGCGGGGAGAAGCTACACCTTC,CASSDRAGRSYTF
TRBV2,NA,TRBJ2-7,NA,TGTGCCAGCAGTGAACACAGGGTCTCCTACGAGCAGTACTTC,CASSEHRVSYEQYF
TRBV5-1,NA,TRBJ2-1,few,TGCGCCAGCAGCTTGGTTGCTGGATTCTCCTACAATGAGCAGTTCTTC,CASSLVAGFSYNEQFF
TRBV15,TRBD1,TRBJ2-7,NA,TGTGCCACCACCATTGGGACAGGGAAGAGTTACGAGCAGTACTTC,CATTIGTGKSYEQYF
TRBV4-2,TRBD2,TRBJ2-5,NA,TGTGCCAGCAGCTCCCTAGCGGGTAGCCAAGAGACCCAGTACTTC,CASSSLAGSQETQYF
TRBV19,TRBD2,TRBJ2-7,NA,TGTGCCAGTAGTCCCCTTCGGTCGGCTAGCGGTTCCTACGAGCAGTACTTC,CASSPLRSASGSYEQYF
TRBV5-4,TRBD1,TRBJ2-5,NA,TGTGCCAGCAGCTTGGGGACAGGGGGCTCTGTGGCCCAGTACTTC,CASSLGTGGSVAQYF
TRBV7-9,NA,TRBJ1-1,NA,TGTGCCAGCAGCTTAGCGTCCCAGACTGAAGCTTTCTTT,CASSLASQTEAFF
TRBV4-2,NA,TRBJ1-1,few,TGTGCCAGCAGGCCGATCTCCGAGAACACTGAAGCTTTCTTT,CASRPISENTEAFF
TRBV6-5,NA,TRBJ2-7,NA,TGTGCCAGCAGGGGGGCGCGGTCCTCCGGGGAGCAGTACTTC,CASRGARSSGEQYF
TRBV6-5,TRBD1,TRBJ2-5,NA,TGTGCCAGTCAAAGGGGGACAGCCCAAGAGACCCAGTACTTC,CASQRGTAQETQYF
TRBV5-1,TRBD2,TRBJ2-3,NA,TGCGCCAGCAGCTCGGGACTAGCGACAGATACGCAGTATTTT,CASSSGLATDTQYF
TRBV7-7,NA,TRBJ2-5,NA,TGTGCCAGCAGTACTTTGGCAGGGAAGAAGGAGACCCAGTACTTC,CASSTLAGKKETQYF
TRBV5-5,NA,TRBJ1-2,NA,TGTGCCAGCAGCTTGGGCCCCACGGGACCTAACTATGGCTACACCTTC,CASSLGPTGPNYGYTF
TRBV5-6,TRBD2,TRBJ2-5,NA,TGTGCCAGCAGCACCCGAGCGGGGGGCCAAGAGACCCAGTACTTC,CASSTRAGGQETQYF
TRBV6-5,NA,TRBJ2-5,NA,TGTGCCAGCCGAACTGACACAGGGTACCAAGAGACCCAGTACTTC,CASRTDTGYQETQYF
TRBV5-4,TRBD2,TRBJ2-7,once,TGTGCCAGCAGCTCCCCGGCCCCGGGACTAGCGGTTCAGCAGTACTTC,CASSSPAPGLAVQQYF
TRBV6-1,NA,TRBJ1-5,NA,TGTGCCAGCAGACTCGGGGCGAGCAATCAGCCCCAGCATTTT,CASRLGASNQPQHF
TRBV19,NA,TRBJ2-6,NA,TGTGCCAGTAGTCCCCTGAGCTCTGGGGCCAACGTCCTGACTTTC,CASSPLSSGANVLTF
TRBV6-6,NA,TRBJ2-1,NA,TGTGCCAGCAGTTATCGTCGCGGTGAGCAGTTCTTC,CASSYRRGEQFF
TRBV20-1,NA,TRBJ2-5,NA,TGCAGTGCTGCCCCCCCGGAGACCCAGTACTTC,CSAAPPETQYF
TRBV11-1,NA,TRBJ1-1,few,TGTGCCAGCAGCTTACAGACGAACACTGAAGCTTTCTTT,CASSLQTNTEAFF
TRBV6-5,NA,TRBJ1-6,NA,TGTGCCAGCAGTTACTACAAAACACAGGTTACGCCCCTCCACTTT,CASSYYKTQVTPLHF
TRBV19,NA,TRBJ2-6,few,TGTGCCAGTACCCGGACCTTCTCTGGGGCCAACGTCCTGACTTTC,CASTRTFSGANVLTF
TRBV21-1,NA,TRBJ2-1,NA,TGTGCCTATATAGTGTGGTTGGGTGAGCAGTTCTTC,CAYIVWLGEQFF
TRBV7-3,NA,TRBJ1-6,NA,TGTGCCAGCAGCTTACAGGGGTCTAATTCACCCCTCCACTTT,CASSLQGSNSPLHF
TRBV11-2,NA,TRBJ1-1,NA,TGTGCCAGCAGCTTATGGATGAACACTGAAGCTTTCTTT,CASSLWMNTEAFF
TRBV27,TRBD1,TRBJ2-2,NA,TGTGCCAGCAGTACCGGACAGGGCCCCGGGGAGCTGTTTTTT,CASSTGQGPGELFF
TRBV18,NA,TRBJ2-2,NA,TGTGCCAGCTCACCACCGGCGGGCCTTAGAGGGACCGGGGAGCTGTTTTTT,CASSPPAGLRGTGELFF
TRBV7-9,TRBD2,TRBJ2-5,NA,TGTGCCAGCAGCTTATTTCTTAGCGGGGGGCAAGAGACCCAGTACTTC,CASSLFLSGGQETQYF
TRBV6-1,NA,TRBJ2-2,NA,TGTGCCAGCAGTGCCTTGGGGACCGGGGGCGCTTTGAACACCGGGGAGCTGTTTTTT,CASSALGTGGALNTGELFF
TRBV27,NA,TRBJ1-2,NA,TGTGCCAGCAGTTTCCGGGGCTATAACTATGGCTACACCTTC,CASSFRGYNYGYTF
TRBV7-7,TRBD2,TRBJ2-5,NA,TGTGCCAGCAGCCGCGGGGGAACGTTTCAAGAGACCCAGTACTTC,CASSRGGTFQETQYF
TRBV5-4,TRBD2,TRBJ2-5,NA,TGTGCCAGCAGCTTGGGTAGCGGGGGGGCCGGGGTTCGAGAGACCCAGTACTTC,CASSLGSGGAGVRETQYF
TRBV14,TRBD1,TRBJ2-3,NA,TGTGCCAGCAGCCGACCGGGACAGGGGGCAACAGATACGCAGTATTTT,CASSRPGQGATDTQYF